The source of this T cell receptor (beta chain) is a study of T-cell reconstitution after alpha-beta-depleted transplantation in children. For TCRbeta, the library was prepared with unique molecular identifiers. TCRdb re-called the PCR reads with MiXCR, one entry per CDR3 protein. This table holds fewer than 400,000 distinct CDR3 sequences, just over 20% found once. V was trimmed by 0 bases and J by 4 bases, leaving 16 bases between them. Germline assignment: CDR1 DFQATT and CDR2 SNEGSKA (reference sequence). This CDR3 spans 15 amino acids. The chain has TRBV20-1 and TRBJ2-7, with D uncertain. The sample was PBMCs from the stem cell graft donor, taken from the stem cell graft. The sequence came from a human donor who donated a stem cell graft to a child with acute myeloid leukemia. CDR3 region: CSARDVAGDLYEQYF. DNA for the CDR3: TGCAGTGCTAGAGATGTGGCCGGAGACCTTTACGAGCAGTACTTC.